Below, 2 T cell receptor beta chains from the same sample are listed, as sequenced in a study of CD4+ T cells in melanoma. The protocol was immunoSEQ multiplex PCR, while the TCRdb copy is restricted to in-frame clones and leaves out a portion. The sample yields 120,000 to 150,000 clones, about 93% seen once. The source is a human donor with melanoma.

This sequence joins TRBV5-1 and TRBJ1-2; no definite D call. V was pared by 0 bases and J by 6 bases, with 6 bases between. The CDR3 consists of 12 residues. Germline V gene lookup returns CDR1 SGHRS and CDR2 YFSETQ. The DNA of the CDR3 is TGCGCCAGCAGCTTGGGTGAGAATGGCTACACCTTC. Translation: CASSLGENGYTF. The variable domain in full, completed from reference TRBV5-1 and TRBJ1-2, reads KAGVTQTPRYLIKTRGQQVTLSCSPISGHRSVSWYQQTPGQGLQFLFEYFSETQRNKGNFPGRFSGRQFSNSRSEMNVSTLELGDSALYLCASSLGENGYTFGSGTRLTVV.

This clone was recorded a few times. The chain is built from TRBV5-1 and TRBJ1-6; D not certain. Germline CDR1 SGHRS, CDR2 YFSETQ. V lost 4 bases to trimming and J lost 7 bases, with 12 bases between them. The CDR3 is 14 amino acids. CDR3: CASSLRAVNSPLHF. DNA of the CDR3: TGCGCCAGCAGCCTCCGGGCCGTCAATTCACCCCTCCACTTT.